The clone carrying this T cell receptor (beta chain) was detected only once. What it recognizes is unknown. This sample stems from a study of CD8 T cells in ankylosing spondylitis. Regarding the study as a whole: Clones that were linked to disease were CD8+ and were relatively rare in peripheral blood. Within matched ankylosing spondylitis synovial fluid, disease-linked clones were reportedly significantly enriched. Within ankylosing spondylitis blood, a TCR beta motif made up of several highly homologous variants appeared to be characteristic.

Generation of TCR beta libraries employed quantitative 5'-RACE incorporating molecular barcodes. TCRdb reanalysed the 5' RACE reads using MiXCR and keeps one entry per CDR3 protein. The table shows fewer than 500,000 distinct CDR3 sequences, with roughly 26% occurring only once. CDR3 length equals 14 residues. The trim removed 4 bases at V and 8 bases at J, leaving 10 bases unmatched. The germline V gene encodes CDR1 SQVTM and CDR2 ANQGSEA. This receptor was identified in a male donor with ankylosing spondylitis. The specimen was blood, either unsorted or a sorted T cell fraction (not recorded which). The chain carries TRBV29-1 and TRBJ2-1; 8 bases are a match to TRBD2. Here the CDR3 DNA reads TGCAGCGTTGGGTGGGGGACTAGGAGGGATGAGCAGTTCTTC. This translates into CSVGWGTRRDEQFF.